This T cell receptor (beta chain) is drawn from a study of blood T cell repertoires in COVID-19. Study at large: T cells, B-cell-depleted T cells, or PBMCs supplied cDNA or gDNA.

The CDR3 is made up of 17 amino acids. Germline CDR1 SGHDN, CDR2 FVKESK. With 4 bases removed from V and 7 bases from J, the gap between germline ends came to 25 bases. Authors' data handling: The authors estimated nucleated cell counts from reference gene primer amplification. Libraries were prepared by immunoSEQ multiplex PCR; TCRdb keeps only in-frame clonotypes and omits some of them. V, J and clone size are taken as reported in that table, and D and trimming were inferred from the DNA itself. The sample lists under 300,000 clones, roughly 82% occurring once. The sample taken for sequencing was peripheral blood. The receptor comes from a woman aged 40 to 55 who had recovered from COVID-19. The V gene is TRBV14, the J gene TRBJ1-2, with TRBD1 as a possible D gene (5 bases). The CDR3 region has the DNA TGTGCCAGCAGCCCCCGGGGACTGTTCTATCCGGGCGGTGGCTACACCTTC. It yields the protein CASSPRGLFYPGGGYTF.